This section outlines one T cell receptor beta chain sequence together with its context. What it binds is not known. These data belong to a study of T cells in localized non-small cell lung cancer. Findings of the study overall: Heterogeneity stays possible, as sequencing covered only one tumor region. Adjacent lung was found to contain a median approximately 62 of the top 100 tumor clones. In the blood, greater T cell density corresponded to longer overall survival.

Germline V gives CDR1 SNHLY, CDR2 FYNNEI. With 2 bases removed from V and 7 bases from J, the gap between germline ends came to 15 bases. The CDR3 consists of 15 residues. Produced via immunoSEQ multiplex PCR; TCRdb's table is partial and in-frame only. The sample has about 40,000 clones, 81% seen once. This TCR was sampled from a male donor older than 55 with stage II lung adenocarcinoma. The sample consisted of peripheral blood mononuclear cells, taken before any cancer treatment. The chain is built from TRBV2 and TRBJ1-5; D call uncertain. The CDR3 sequence is CASSESPAGNQPQHF. Here the CDR3 DNA reads TGTGCCAGCAGTGAAAGCCCGGCGGGAAACCAGCCCCAGCATTTT. Full variable domain (remainder filled in from reference TRBV2 and TRBJ1-5): EPEVTQTPSHQVTQMGQEVILRCVPISNHLYFYWYRQILGQKVEFLVSFYNNEISEKSEIFDDQFSVERPDGSNFTLKIRSTKLEDSAMYFCASSESPAGNQPQHFGDGTRLSIL.